This T cell receptor beta chain was captured by sequencing in a study of T cell responses to AZD1222 COVID-19 vaccine. Study summary: Samples with a second dose at about 4 or about 12 weeks were pooled together. Broader study findings: Baseline seropositivity occurred in only six AZD1222 recipients.

Clones were read by immunoSEQ multiplex PCR, and TCRdb kept only the in-frame ones, dropping some. The sample records under 150,000 clones, around 91% being singletons. Details on this clone: Its antigen is still unknown.

The sequencing used peripheral blood, collected on day 0 of AZD1222 vaccination. This receptor was taken from an adult in good health.

DNA of the CDR3: TGTGCCAGCAGCTTAGTTGAGAGTGGGGGAAGGACCTACGAGCAGTACTTC. Its protein product is CASSLVESGGRTYEQYF. The chain carries TRBV11-2 and TRBJ2-7; D is possibly TRBD1 or TRBD2 (5 bases each). V shed 1 base and J shed 2 bases, with 18 bases lying between them. The germline CDR1 and CDR2 sequences are SGHAT and FQNNGV. This CDR3 contains 17 residues. Combining the CDR3 with reference TRBV11-2 and TRBJ2-7 gives the whole variable domain EAGVAQSPRYKIIEKRQSVAFWCNPISGHATLYWYQQILGQGPKLLIQFQNNGVVDDSQLPKDRFSAERLKGVDSTLKIQPAKLEDSAVYLCASSLVESGGRTYEQYFGPGTRLTVT.